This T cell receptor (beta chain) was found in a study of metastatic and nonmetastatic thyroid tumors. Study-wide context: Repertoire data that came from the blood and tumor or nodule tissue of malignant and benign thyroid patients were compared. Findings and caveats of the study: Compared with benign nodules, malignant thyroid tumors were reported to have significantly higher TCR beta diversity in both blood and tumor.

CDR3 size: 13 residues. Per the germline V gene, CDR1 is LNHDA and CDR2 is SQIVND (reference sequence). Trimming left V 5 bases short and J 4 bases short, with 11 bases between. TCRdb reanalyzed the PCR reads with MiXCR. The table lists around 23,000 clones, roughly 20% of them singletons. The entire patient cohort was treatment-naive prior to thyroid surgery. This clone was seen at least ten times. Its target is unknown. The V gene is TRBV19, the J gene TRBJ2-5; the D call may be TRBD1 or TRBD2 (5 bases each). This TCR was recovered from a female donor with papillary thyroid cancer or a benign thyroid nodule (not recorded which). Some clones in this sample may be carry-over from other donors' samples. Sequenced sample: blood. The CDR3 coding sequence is TGTGCCAGTAGTGTCCAGGGACGAGAGACCCAGTACTTC. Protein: CASSVQGRETQYF.